These T cell receptor beta chains were read from a single sample in a study of shared clonotypes between healthy human individuals. TCRdb's copy holds only in-frame clones and misses some; the assay was immunoSEQ multiplex PCR. This table holds approximately 1.5 million clones, around 98.5% found once. The specimen was naive CD4+ T cells sorted from blood. These receptors were taken from a young man in good health. Both conserved end residues are part of each CDR3. D genes are given only for firm matches. Only part of the rows carry a size: once, few, many, or a class if the clone is expanded.

j_gene | abundance | v_gene | d_gene | CDR3aa | CDR3nt
TRBJ2-1 | NA | TRBV7-3 | NA | CASSLVAGDYNEQFF | TGTGCCAGCAGCCTCGTGGCAGGGGACTACAATGAGCAGTTCTTC
TRBJ2-1 | NA | TRBV7-8 | TRBD2 | CASSKGGLAAQSSYNEQFF | TGTGCCAGCAGCAAAGGTGGCCTAGCGGCTCAGAGCTCCTACAATGAGCAGTTCTTC
TRBJ1-5 | once | TRBV7-8 | TRBD1 | CASSLGNRGLSQPQHF | TGTGCCAGCAGCTTAGGAAACAGGGGGCTTAGTCAGCCCCAGCATTTT
TRBJ2-5 | NA | TRBV27 | TRBD1 | CASSLTGNQETQYF | TGTGCCAGCAGTTTGACAGGGAACCAAGAGACCCAGTACTTC
TRBJ2-7 | NA | TRBV25-1 | TRBD1 | CASSAIQGAFSYEQYF | TGTGCCAGCAGTGCAATACAGGGGGCGTTTTCCTACGAGCAGTACTTC
TRBJ2-3 | NA | TRBV11-2 | TRBD2 | CASSLVLRSGTSTDTQYF | TGTGCCAGCAGCTTAGTCCTTCGGAGCGGGACTAGCACAGATACGCAGTATTTT
TRBJ2-5 | NA | TRBV5-1 | TRBD2 | CASSPGLAGGETQYF | TGCGCCAGCAGCCCGGGACTAGCGGGAGGAGAGACCCAGTACTTC
TRBJ2-5 | NA | TRBV20-1 | NA | CSAVSGTQYF | TGCAGTGCTGTTAGTGGGACCCAGTACTTC
TRBJ2-1 | NA | TRBV7-2 | NA | CASNREIAGVKFF | TGTGCCAGCAATAGGGAGATTGCGGGTGTCAAGTTCTTC
TRBJ2-2 | NA | TRBV7-6 | TRBD2 | CASSLIPSGYGELFF | TGTGCCAGCAGCTTAATTCCTAGCGGGTATGGGGAGCTGTTTTTT
TRBJ2-2 | once | TRBV6-1 | NA | CARRTLNTGELFF | TGTGCCAGACGGACCCTGAACACCGGGGAGCTGTTTTTT
TRBJ2-4 | NA | TRBV7-2 | NA | CASSLDSSVVQYF | TGTGCCAGCAGCTTAGACTCTAGCGTTGTTCAGTACTTC
TRBJ2-7 | NA | TRBV5-4 | TRBD1 | CASSLSGGTYEQYF | TGTGCCAGCAGCTTGTCAGGGGGAACCTACGAGCAGTACTTC